This passage covers 22 T cell receptor beta chains from one sample sequenced in a study of T cell responses to AZD1222 COVID-19 vaccine. Clones were sequenced by immunoSEQ multiplex PCR, and TCRdb holds only the in-frame ones, with some missing. The data show about 130,000 clones, roughly 88% seen once. Material: peripheral blood, obtained on day 0 of MenACWY control vaccination. These receptors all come from an adult in good health.

The rearrangement links TRBV7-9 to TRBJ2-3; D may be TRBD1 or TRBD2 (5 bases each). The CDR3 runs 16 residues. CDR1 SEHNR and CDR2 FQNEAQ come from the germline V gene (reference sequence). V dropped 1 base and J dropped 4 bases, with 15 bases sitting between them. DNA for the CDR3: TGTGCCAGCAGCTTAGTTACGGGACCTGCTGCAGATACGCAGTATTTT. As protein: CASSLVTGPAADTQYF.

The V and J genes are TRBV6-2 or TRBV6-3 and TRBJ2-7, with 7 bases aligning to TRBD2. This CDR3 has 13 residues. V shed 6 bases and J 3 bases; nucleotides not matched to a gene: 5. CDR1 is MNHEY and CDR2 is SVGEGT in the germline V gene. In nucleotides, the CDR3 is TGTGCCAGCAGCGAAGCGGGGTACTACGAGCAGTACGTC. Translation: CASSEAGYYEQYV.

This sequence joins TRBV5-1 and TRBJ2-5; D might be TRBD2 (6 bases). Trimming removed 1 base from V and 1 base from J, with 11 bases in between. The CDR3 has 15 residues. Germline CDR1 is SGHRS and CDR2 is YFSETQ. DNA for the CDR3: TGCGCCAGCAGCTTGAGGGACTTCACCCAAGAGACCCAGTACTTC. This translates into CASSLRDFTQETQYF.

A few counts support this clone. The chain employs TRBV15 and TRBJ1-5; TRBD1 is a possible D gene (5 bases). This CDR3 has 13 amino acids. The germline V gene encodes CDR1 LNHNV and CDR2 YYDKDF (reference sequence). Deletions cut 7 bases from V and 3 bases from J, with 10 bases between. CDR3: CATTDSINQPQHF. The CDR3 DNA sequence: TGTGCCACCACTGACAGTATCAATCAGCCCCAGCATTTT.

The DNA of the CDR3 is TGCGCCAGCAGCTTAAAGGGACACGGGTACGAGCAGTACGTC. Translating it yields CASSLKGHGYEQYV. J is TRBJ2-7 and V is TRBV5-1; maybe TRBD1 (6 bases). Germline CDR1 is SGHRS and CDR2 is YFSETQ. Trimming pared 2 bases from V and 4 bases from J, leaving 13 bases between. There are 14 residues in the CDR3.

This chain uses TRBV2 with TRBJ1-4; a weak D match, TRBD1 (6 bases). Trimming took off 8 bases at V and 4 bases at J, with 11 bases between the two ends. This CDR3 has 13 residues. In germline, CDR1 is SNHLY, CDR2 FYNNEI. The CDR3 sequence is CASAGDHNEKLFF. The CDR3, as DNA: TGTGCCAGCGCAGGGGATCATAATGAAAAACTGTTTTTT.

The chain employs TRBV19 and TRBJ2-7, with 7 bases aligning to TRBD2. This CDR3 has 14 amino acids. The trim removed 3 bases at V and 2 bases at J, leaving 4 bases unmatched. Per germline, CDR1 LNHDA and CDR2 SQIVND (reference sequence). CDR3 nucleotide sequence: TGTGCCAGTAGTATCGGGGGGAACCCCTACGAGCAGTACTTC. This encodes CASSIGGNPYEQYF.

This rearrangement joins TRBV7-9 to TRBJ2-1; D unclear. V was trimmed by 1 base and J by 3 bases, leaving 10 bases between them. CDR1 and CDR2 (germline): SEHNR, FQNEAQ (reference sequence). The CDR3 spans 15 residues. The CDR3 loop reads CASSLGRLGYNEQFF. In nucleotides, the CDR3 is TGTGCCAGCAGCTTAGGTAGGCTGGGCTACAATGAGCAGTTCTTC.

V usage is TRBV7-8 and J usage is TRBJ1-1; weak D call: TRBD1 (5 bases). V was pared by 5 bases and J by 7 bases, with 14 bases between. The CDR3 length is 13 residues. Germline CDR1 SGHVS, CDR2 FQNEAQ. DNA for the CDR3: TGTGCCAGCAGCCTAAGAGGGGCCTTTGAAGCTTTCTTT. Translating it yields CASSLRGAFEAFF.

The CDR3 is CATSPAGNKYEKLFF. The CDR3 nucleotides read TGTGCCACCAGCCCCGCCGGGAACAAGTATGAAAAACTGTTTTTT. This chain joins TRBV15 and TRBJ1-4; D is undetermined. This CDR3 has 15 amino acids. Germline-derived CDR1 and CDR2 are LNHNV and YYDKDF (reference sequence). Between the trimmed V and J ends, which lost 5 bases and 6 bases, there was a span of 16 bases.

The chain joins TRBV7-9 to TRBJ2-2; 12 bases fit TRBD1. CDR3 size: 17 residues. After removal of 4 bases from V and 3 bases from J, the junction contained 6 bases not matched to a gene. Germline V gene lookup returns CDR1 SEHNR and CDR2 FQNEAQ (reference sequence). As DNA, the CDR3 is TGTGCCAGCAGCTGGGACAGGGGGCAGGTTTACACCGGGGAGCTGTTTTTT. It codes for CASSWDRGQVYTGELFF.

The count of this clone is one. The J gene is TRBJ1-5, the V gene TRBV5-1; D is ambiguous. CDR3 size: 18 residues. Germline V gene data show CDR1 as SGHRS and CDR2 as YFSETQ. The V end lost 2 bases, the J end lost 2 bases, and 20 bases lay between the germline ends. CDR3: CASSFAPPIVGGNQPQHF. The CDR3 nucleotides read TGCGCCAGCAGCTTTGCCCCCCCTATAGTAGGTGGCAATCAGCCCCAGCATTTT.

The V call is TRBV2, the J call TRBJ2-5; TRBD1 agrees at 7 bases. CDR3 length: 14 amino acids. V shed 6 bases, J shed 2 bases, and the junction held 6 bases outside the gene matches. Germline loops: CDR1 SNHLY, CDR2 FYNNEI. CDR3 bases: TGTGCCAGCAGCCGGACAGGCAGACAAGAGACCCAGTACTTC. Amino acids: CASSRTGRQETQYF.

CDR3 region: CASSQATSAGKETQYF. As DNA, the CDR3 is TGTGCCAGCTCACAAGCGACTAGCGCCGGGAAGGAGACCCAGTACTTC. The J gene is TRBJ2-5, the V gene TRBV18, with 8 bases identical to TRBD2. The CDR3 loop spans 16 amino acids. V shed 4 bases and J 5 bases; nucleotides not matched to a gene: 12. CDR1 and CDR2 from the germline V gene are KGHSH and LQKENI. Based on the CDR3 plus reference TRBV18 and TRBJ2-5, the full variable domain is NAGVMQNPRHLVRRRGQEARLRCSPMKGHSHVYWYRQLPEEGLKFMVYLQKENIIDESGMPKERFSAEFPKEGPSILRIQQVVRGDSAAYFCASSQATSAGKETQYFGPGTRLLVL.

The chain has TRBV29-1 and TRBJ2-5, with 7 bases identical to TRBD2. The CDR3 sequence is 12 residues long. V dropped 5 bases and J dropped 5; count of bases not matched to a gene: 5. Per the germline V gene, CDR1 is SQVTM and CDR2 is ANQGSEA. The CDR3 DNA is TGCAGCGTTCTCCCAGCGGGGGAGACCCAGTACTTC. Its translation is CSVLPAGETQYF.

CDR3 sequence (DNA): TGTGCCAGCAGCTCGGGACGGGCCCAAGAGACCCAGTACTTC. Encoded protein: CASSSGRAQETQYF. The chain uses TRBV5-8 and TRBJ2-5; either TRBD1 or TRBD2 may supply D (5 bases each). The CDR3 length is 14 residues. The germline V gene has CDR1 SGHTS and CDR2 YDEGEE. V lost 3 bases, J lost 1 base, and 10 bases lay in between. Full variable domain (remainder filled in from reference TRBV5-8 and TRBJ2-5): EAGVTQSPTHLIKTRGQQATLRCSPISGHTSVYWYQQALGLGLQFLLWYDEGEERNRGNFPPRFSGRQFPNYSSELNVNALELEDSALYLCASSSGRAQETQYFGPGTRLLVL.

This chain uses TRBV2 with TRBJ2-1; 8 bases align to TRBD2. Germline V gene sequence: CDR1 SNHLY, CDR2 FYNNEI. The ends lost 6 bases at V and 1 base at J; junction bases unmatched: 5. The CDR3 is made up of 15 amino acids. In DNA, the CDR3 is TGTGCCAGCAGGGAGTCTAGCGGGTCCTACAATGAGCAGTTCTTC. It yields the protein CASRESSGSYNEQFF.

V usage is TRBV18 and J usage is TRBJ1-5, with 7 positions matching TRBD1. Germline-derived CDR1 and CDR2 are KGHSH and LQKENI. With V trimmed by 0 bases and J by 2 bases, 4 bases remained unmatched. This CDR3 comprises 16 residues. The CDR3, as DNA: TGTGCCAGCTCACCACCGACAGGGCAGGGCAATCAGCCCCAGCATTTT. Translation: CASSPPTGQGNQPQHF. Using reference TRBV18 and TRBJ1-5 for the parts outside the CDR3, the full variable domain is NAGVMQNPRHLVRRRGQEARLRCSPMKGHSHVYWYRQLPEEGLKFMVYLQKENIIDESGMPKERFSAEFPKEGPSILRIQQVVRGDSAAYFCASSPPTGQGNQPQHFGDGTRLSIL.

This sequence joins TRBV18 and TRBJ2-2, with 7 bases fitting TRBD1. Per germline, CDR1 KGHSH and CDR2 LQKENI. Trimming removed 8 bases from V and 3 bases from J; junction bases left unmatched: 6. The CDR3 length is 14 residues. The chain's CDR3 is CASHLDRDTGELFF. In DNA form, the CDR3 reads TGTGCCAGCCACCTCGACAGGGACACCGGGGAGCTGTTTTTT.

The CDR3 region has the DNA TGTGCCAGCACCCTCTCCGGGACAGATTTATACAATGAGCAGTTCTTC. Residues: CASTLSGTDLYNEQFF. V and J are TRBV9 and TRBJ2-1, with 7 bases identical to TRBD1. This CDR3 has 16 residues. The ends lost 6 bases at V and 4 bases at J; junction bases unmatched: 13. Germline loops: CDR1 SGDLS, CDR2 YYNGEE.

This clone was counted a few times. The chain has TRBV7-7 and TRBJ2-2; 14 positions agree with TRBD2. CDR3 length: 17 amino acids. From germline, CDR1 is SSHAT and CDR2 FNYEAQ (reference sequence). J lost 6 bases, V lost 5 bases, and 8 bases had no gene match. CDR3 nucleotide sequence: TGTGCCAGCAGCCAGGGACTAGCGGGGGCCCCAGCCGGGGAGCTGTTTTTT. Amino acids: CASSQGLAGAPAGELFF. The full variable domain, its missing parts supplied by reference TRBV7-7 and TRBJ2-2, is GAGVSQSPRYKVTKRGQDVTLRCDPISSHATLYWYQQALGQGPEFLTYFNYEAQPDKSGLPSDRFSAERPEGSISTLTIQRTEQRDSAMYRCASSQGLAGAPAGELFFGEGSRLTVL.

The V gene is TRBV6-2 or TRBV6-3, the J gene TRBJ1-3, with 7 bases that match TRBD1. Germline V gene lookup returns CDR1 MNHEY and CDR2 SVGEGT. The CDR3 is made up of 15 amino acids. Trimming cost V 0 bases and J 8 bases; bases outside gene matches: 7. In DNA form, the CDR3 reads TGTGCCAGCAGTTACTCGAAGGGGGCCAGGGACACCATATATTTT. The encoded protein is CASSYSKGARDTIYF.